The subject of this entry is one T cell receptor beta chain. Profiled with immunoSEQ multiplex PCR; TCRdb holds only in-frame clones, not every one. This sample has 250,000 to 350,000 clones, with over 75% found just once. The data originate from a study of blood T cell repertoires in COVID-19. Study-level background: Researchers got acute and convalescent COVID-19 samples from the United States, Italy and Spain. Sources were T cells, B-cell-depleted T cells, or PBMCs; the material itself was cDNA or gDNA.

CDR1 and CDR2 from the germline V gene are MNHEY and SVGEGT. The CDR3 length is 20 residues. V was pared by 3 bases and J by 6 bases, with 17 bases of the junction left unmatched. Sequencing was performed on peripheral blood. The rearrangement links TRBV6-2 or TRBV6-3 to TRBJ2-2, with TRBD1 matching 12 bases. The clonotype originates from a woman aged 55-70 years with acute or convalescent COVID-19. The CDR3 here is CASSYYVPGQGARGPGELFF. In DNA form, the CDR3 reads TGTGCCAGCAGTTATTACGTCCCGGGACAGGGGGCGCGGGGTCCCGGGGAGCTGTTTTTT.